The 31 T cell receptor beta chains reported below all come from one sample, sequenced in a study of somatic mutations in cytotoxic T cells in rheumatoid arthritis. Using immunoSEQ multiplex PCR, the repertoire was profiled, and TCRdb retains in-frame clones only, with some absent. The sample has nearly 20,000 clones; roughly nine tenths are singletons. The sequencing input was CD8+ T cells sorted from blood. The receptor source for this set is a man aged 35 to 55 in good health.

The DNA of the CDR3 is TGCGCCAGCAGCCAGGGTCGAAACACCGGGGAGCTGTTTTTT. Translation: CASSQGRNTGELFF. The genes are TRBV4-3 and TRBJ2-2, with D unresolved. Germline CDR1 reads LGHNA; CDR2 reads YSLEER. Trimming stripped 3 bases from V and 2 bases from J, with 7 bases between. This CDR3 contains 14 residues.

The J gene is TRBJ2-1, the V gene TRBV6-5, with 9 bases that match TRBD2. This CDR3 spans 15 amino acids. The germline CDR1 and CDR2 sequences are MNHEY and SVGAGI. V gave up 6 bases and J gave up 4 bases; unmatched junction bases: 7. In nucleotides, the CDR3 is TGTGCCAGCAGCTCCTTAGCGGGAGATTACAATGAGCAGTTCTTC. Translated: CASSSLAGDYNEQFF.

The table lists this clone with a few counts. The gene calls are TRBV27 and TRBJ2-7, with TRBD2 as a possible D gene (6 bases). The CDR3 length is 15 residues. Trimming took 3 bases from V and 4 from J, leaving 16 bases between them. Germline V gene data show CDR1 as MNHEY and CDR2 as SMNVEV (reference sequence). This CDR3 is CASSFTGTPEYEQYF. CDR3 coding DNA: TGTGCCAGCAGTTTCACTGGGACTCCCGAGTACGAGCAGTACTTC.

The V and J genes are TRBV7-9 and TRBJ2-1; D gene ambiguous. The germline V gene has CDR1 SEHNR and CDR2 FQNEAQ (reference sequence). The CDR3 sequence is 14 residues long. The V end lost 2 bases, the J end lost 0 bases, and 5 bases lay between the germline ends. The CDR3 loop reads CASSLLFSYNEQFF. The DNA of the CDR3 is TGTGCCAGCAGCTTACTCTTCTCCTACAATGAGCAGTTCTTC.

The V and J genes are TRBV11-2 and TRBJ2-7, with TRBD2 identical over 10 bases. Losses at the gene ends were 4 bases for V and 3 bases for J; bases not matched to a gene: 12. This CDR3 spans 17 amino acids. In germline, CDR1 is SGHAT, CDR2 FQNNGV. The CDR3 nucleotides are TGTGCCAGCAGCTCCTCTCTAGCGGGAGTTCCCGACTACGAGCAGTACTTC. It encodes CASSSSLAGVPDYEQYF. Looking up the rest from reference TRBV11-2 and TRBJ2-7 gives the full variable domain: EAGVAQSPRYKIIEKRQSVAFWCNPISGHATLYWYQQILGQGPKLLIQFQNNGVVDDSQLPKDRFSAERLKGVDSTLKIQPAKLEDSAVYLCASSSSLAGVPDYEQYFGPGTRLTVT.

The chain uses TRBV30 and TRBJ2-7; weak D call: TRBD2 (5 bases). The ends were cut back, 5 bases at V and 3 bases at J, with 5 bases in the middle. The germline CDR1 and CDR2 sequences are GTSNPN and SVGIG (reference sequence). CDR3 size: 10 residues. CDR3 sequence: CAWGSYEQYF. The CDR3 nucleotides are TGTGCCTGGGGGAGCTACGAGCAGTACTTC.

The chain links TRBV4-3 to TRBJ1-5; tentatively, D is TRBD1 (6 bases). Germline CDR1 reads LGHNA; CDR2 reads YSLEER. This CDR3 has 14 residues. Trimming took 0 bases from V and 7 from J, leaving 10 bases between them. CDR3 residues: CASSQDGGLQPQHF. The CDR3 DNA reads as TGCGCCAGCAGCCAAGACGGGGGGCTCCAGCCCCAGCATTTT.

The genes are TRBV9 and TRBJ2-3, with D possibly being TRBD2 (8 bases). V was cut by 0 bases and J by 4 bases, with 24 bases left in between. The CDR3 is 19 residues long. In germline, CDR1 is SGDLS, CDR2 YYNGEE. The CDR3 reads CASSVATGVGTSRADTQYF. As DNA, the CDR3 is TGTGCCAGCAGCGTAGCTACAGGGGTGGGGACTAGTCGAGCAGATACGCAGTATTTT.

V gene TRBV5-8 combines with J gene TRBJ1-2; 8 bases line up with TRBD1. This CDR3 is built from 16 residues. Germline V gene data show CDR1 as SGHTS and CDR2 as YDEGEE. V trimming: 1 base; J trimming: 8 bases; junction bases outside the gene matches: 13. CDR3 in amino acids: CASSLPGGAGSGGYTF. Written as DNA, the CDR3 is TGTGCCAGCAGCTTGCCAGGGGGCGCAGGGAGTGGAGGCTACACCTTC.

The rearrangement joins TRBV18 to TRBJ1-3; a weak D match, TRBD1 (6 bases). The CDR3 runs 15 residues. Per the germline V gene, CDR1 is KGHSH and CDR2 is LQKENI. V lost 6 bases to trimming and J lost 1 base, with 13 bases between them. The CDR3 nucleotides read TGTGCCAGCTCCGCGGACAGTTTGTCTGGAAACACCATATATTTT. Translating it yields CASSADSLSGNTIYF.

V usage is TRBV28 and J usage is TRBJ2-5; a possible D gene is TRBD1 (6 bases). Near its end, the DNA agrees better with TRBJ2-7, so the J call may be wrong. This CDR3 is 16 amino acids long. Germline V gives CDR1 MDHEN, CDR2 SYDVKM. The chain's CDR3 is CASSGTWTATPYEQYF. CDR3 in DNA: TGTGCCAGCAGCGGTACCTGGACAGCCACCCCCTACGAGCAGTACTTC.

The chain links TRBV4-3 to TRBJ2-1; 9 nucleotides line up with TRBD1. The CDR3 extends over 16 amino acids. From germline, CDR1 is LGHNA and CDR2 YSLEER. V was pared by 0 bases and J by 4 bases, with 4 bases of the junction left unmatched. The CDR3 coding sequence is TGCGCCAGCAGCCAAGACCGGGACAGGGAGTACAATGAGCAGTTCTTC. Its translation is CASSQDRDREYNEQFF.

This chain joins TRBV27 and TRBJ2-3; D is perhaps TRBD1 or TRBD2 (5 bases each). V lost 5 bases and J lost 6, with 15 bases in between. This CDR3 contains 14 residues. The germline gives CDR1 MNHEY, CDR2 SMNVEV (reference sequence). CDR3 nucleotides: TGTGCCAGCAGTCCTATAGAGGGGTATGATACGCAGTATTTT. It codes for CASSPIEGYDTQYF.

This clone was seen only once. The chain recombines TRBV9 with TRBJ2-7, with 7 bases fitting TRBD1. Trimming at V came to 4 bases and at J to 2 bases, leaving 9 bases not matched to a gene. The CDR3 extends over 15 amino acids. Germline V gene data show CDR1 as SGDLS and CDR2 as YYNGEE. CDR3 coding DNA: TGTGCCAGCAGCCGACGGGACAGCGATACCTACGAGCAGTACTTC. Protein: CASSRRDSDTYEQYF.

The chain has TRBV4-3 and TRBJ2-3; 9 bases agree with TRBD2. CDR3 size: 18 residues. V shed 0 bases, J shed 5 bases, and the junction held 12 bases outside the gene matches. From germline, CDR1 is LGHNA and CDR2 YSLEER. The CDR3 bases are TGCGCCAGCAGCCAAGACTCGGGGAGCGGGAGGTCTAGAGATACGCAGTATTTT. This codes for CASSQDSGSGRSRDTQYF.

The chain has TRBV27 and TRBJ1-5; D remains unclear. The germline CDR1 and CDR2 sequences are MNHEY and SMNVEV (reference sequence). This CDR3 is 16 amino acids long. Trimming removed 11 bases from V and 2 bases from J, with 22 bases in between. CDR3 bases: TGTGCCCCAAAAAGTGTGGGCCTTGGGGGCAATCAGCCCCAGCATTTT. Translating it yields CAPKSVGLGGNQPQHF.

The count of this clone is one. The chain carries TRBV27 and TRBJ1-1; TRBD1 might be the D (5 bases). The germline V gene encodes CDR1 MNHEY and CDR2 SMNVEV (reference sequence). The CDR3 spans 14 residues. Trimming shortened V by 6 bases and J by 0 bases, and 11 bases separated the two germline ends. The CDR3 sequence is CASRRGRVNTEAFF. In DNA form, the CDR3 reads TGTGCCAGCAGAAGGGGCAGGGTGAACACTGAAGCTTTCTTT.

The table lists this clone with a count of one. Written as DNA, the CDR3 is TGTGCCAGCAGTCCGGGCTCCCCTACGGGCGAGCAGTACTTC. Its protein is CASSPGSPTGEQYF. V gene TRBV27 combines with J gene TRBJ2-5; D gene unclear. The closer fit of TRBJ2-7 to the DNA end suggests the J call may be wrong. The CDR3 extends over 14 amino acids. Per the germline V gene, CDR1 is MNHEY and CDR2 is SMNVEV (reference sequence).

The gene calls are TRBV29-1 and TRBJ2-7; D is perhaps TRBD2 (5 bases). Germline CDR1 and CDR2: SQVTM and ANQGSEA. CDR3 size: 14 residues. The ends were cut back, 6 bases at V and 1 base at J, with 16 bases in the middle. The CDR3 coding sequence is TGCAGCGTGCTGGCCCGGAGGCCGTCCTACGAGCAGTACTTC. Amino acids: CSVLARRPSYEQYF.

The chain is built from TRBV11-2 and TRBJ2-7; D may be TRBD2 (5 bases). CDR1 is SGHAT and CDR2 is FQNNGV in the germline V gene. V was clipped by 5 bases and J by 4 bases, with 15 bases between them. This CDR3 has 14 residues. The CDR3 spells CASSRSAGAYEQYF. The CDR3 DNA reads as TGTGCCAGCAGCCGCTCGGCGGGCGCGTACGAGCAGTACTTC.

The chain has TRBV28 and TRBJ2-1; no clear D gene. Germline assignment: CDR1 MDHEN and CDR2 SYDVKM. V lost 3 bases and J lost 3, with 12 bases in between. The CDR3 has 15 residues. The CDR3 bases are TGTGCCAGCAGTTTTGCGGCCAGCTTCTACAATGAGCAGTTCTTC. Translation gives CASSFAASFYNEQFF.

The chain combines TRBV18 with TRBJ2-3, with 7 bases fitting TRBD1. There are 15 residues in the CDR3. J lost 4 bases, V lost 4 bases, and 8 bases had no gene match. Germline V CDR1 and CDR2: KGHSH, LQKENI. The CDR3 loop is CASSLTGNAADTQYF. As DNA, the CDR3 is TGTGCCAGCTCACTGACAGGGAATGCCGCAGATACGCAGTATTTT.

The chain links TRBV12-5 to TRBJ2-2; D is ambiguous. V was trimmed by 1 base and J by 3 bases, leaving 0 bases between them. Germline CDR1 LGHNT, CDR2 FRNRAP. CDR3 length equals 12 residues. In DNA, the CDR3 is TGTGCTAGTGGTTTGGACACCGGGGAGCTGTTTTTT. Its protein product is CASGLDTGELFF. The whole variable domain, remainder taken from reference TRBV12-5 and TRBJ2-2, is DARVTQTPRHKVTEMGQEVTMRCQPILGHNTVFWYRQTMMQGLELLAYFRNRAPLDDSGMPKDRFSAEMPDATLATLKIQPSEPRDSAVYFCASGLDTGELFFGEGSRLTVL.

The chain combines TRBV11-1 with TRBJ1-1; D call uncertain. CDR1 is SGHAT, CDR2 FQDESV, per germline (reference sequence). The ends were cut back, 4 bases at V and 11 bases at J, with 11 bases in the middle. The CDR3 runs 11 residues. Here the CDR3 reads CASSYGKDAFF. CDR3 coding DNA: TGTGCCAGCAGCTATGGGAAGGACGCTTTCTTT.

V is TRBV5-6 and J is TRBJ2-7; D not certain. CDR3 length equals 14 residues. Germline V gives CDR1 SGHDT, CDR2 YYEEEE. Trimming removed 0 bases from V and 2 bases from J, with 9 bases in between. The CDR3 protein is CASSLGDTAYEQYF. In nucleotides, the CDR3 is TGTGCCAGCAGCTTGGGAGACACCGCCTACGAGCAGTACTTC.

The rearrangement uses TRBV4-1 and TRBJ2-5, with D unresolved. This CDR3 region has 17 residues. The germline gives CDR1 MGHRA, CDR2 YSYEKL. Trimming took 2 bases from V and 1 from J, leaving 17 bases between them. CDR3 nucleotides: TGCGCCAGCAGCCAACTACCCGGGCAGGCCGCCCAAGAGACCCAGTACTTC. Its translation: CASSQLPGQAAQETQYF.

V gene TRBV2 combines with J gene TRBJ2-7; D gene unclear. The CDR3 extends over 13 amino acids. The germline gives CDR1 SNHLY, CDR2 FYNNEI. Trimming left V 6 bases short and J 0 bases short, with 9 bases between. CDR3 in amino acids: CASSGWSSYEQYF. As DNA, the CDR3 is TGTGCCAGCAGCGGATGGTCCTCCTACGAGCAGTACTTC.

The rearrangement joins TRBV13 to TRBJ2-5; D is ambiguous. This CDR3 has 14 residues. Germline V lookup: CDR1 PRHDT, CDR2 FYEKMQ (reference sequence). Trimming took 5 bases from V and 4 from J, leaving 14 bases between them. The CDR3, as DNA: TGTGCCAGCAGCCCTCATTTCGGCTCAGAGACCCAGTACTTC. The encoded protein is CASSPHFGSETQYF. Filled out from reference TRBV13 and TRBJ2-5, the complete variable domain reads AAGVIQSPRHLIKEKRETATLKCYPIPRHDTVYWYQQGPGQDPQFLISFYEKMQSDKGSIPDRFSAQQFSDYHSELNMSSLELGDSALYFCASSPHFGSETQYFGPGTRLLVL.

This clone appeared a few times. The V call is TRBV10-1, the J call TRBJ2-5; no reliable D call. V was pared by 5 bases and J by 8 bases, with 15 bases between. The V gene's germline CDR1 is WNHNN and CDR2 SYGVQD (reference sequence). The CDR3 is made up of 13 amino acids. The CDR3 sequence is CASSWSLNGTQYF. DNA of the CDR3: TGCGCCAGCAGTTGGAGCTTGAATGGAACCCAGTACTTC.

V gene TRBV7-9 combines with J gene TRBJ2-3; no definite D call. Germline assignment: CDR1 SEHNR and CDR2 FQNEAQ (reference sequence). With 6 bases removed from V and 5 bases from J, the gap between germline ends came to 18 bases. The CDR3 length is 15 residues. CDR3 residues: CASRTTIGIVDTQYF. The CDR3 DNA reads TGTGCCAGCAGGACAACAATAGGGATCGTAGATACGCAGTATTTT. Based on the CDR3 plus reference TRBV7-9 and TRBJ2-3, the full variable domain is DTGVSQNPRHKITKRGQNVTFRCDPISEHNRLYWYRQTLGQGPEFLTYFQNEAQLEKSRLLSDRFSAERPKGSFSTLEIQRTEQGDSAMYLCASRTTIGIVDTQYFGPGTRLTVL.

This clone was recorded a few times. This sequence joins TRBV6-5 and TRBJ2-4; D perhaps matches TRBD1 (5 bases). The V and J ends lost 7 bases and 6 bases respectively, with 13 bases between them. The CDR3 sequence is 13 residues long. Germline V gene sequence: CDR1 MNHEY, CDR2 SVGAGI. The chain's CDR3 is CASKGNGGNIQYF. The CDR3 bases are TGTGCCAGCAAGGGGAATGGTGGAAACATTCAGTACTTC.